The 27 T cell receptor beta chains listed next were all sequenced from one sample in a study of cytomegalovirus exposure and HLA in healthy donors. Vbeta (60) and Jbeta (13) primers were used in the PCR. Some clones are missing from TCRdb's copy, which holds only in-frame ones; the method was immunoSEQ multiplex PCR. In the table there are around 150,000 clones, 60% to 80% of which are singletons. Material for sequencing was PBMCs. The origin of the receptors is a man aged 25 to 40 in good health and CMV-seronegative.

The genes are TRBV2 and TRBJ2-5; D is possibly TRBD1 (5 bases). This CDR3 is 13 amino acids long. The V and J ends lost 7 bases and 4 bases respectively, with 13 bases between them. CDR1 and CDR2 from the germline V gene are SNHLY and FYNNEI. The CDR3 sequence: CASNGRQGETQYF. CDR3 bases: TGTGCCAGCAATGGACGGCAGGGAGAGACCCAGTACTTC. The complete variable domain, with remaining parts taken from reference TRBV2 and TRBJ2-5, reads EPEVTQTPSHQVTQMGQEVILRCVPISNHLYFYWYRQILGQKVEFLVSFYNNEISEKSEIFDDQFSVERPDGSNFTLKIRSTKLEDSAMYFCASNGRQGETQYFGPGTRLLVL.

This rearrangement joins TRBV27 to TRBJ2-2; D is unresolved. The germline V gene encodes CDR1 MNHEY and CDR2 SMNVEV (reference sequence). V lost 4 bases, J lost 7 bases, and 10 bases lay in between. The CDR3 contains 13 residues. The CDR3 loop is CASSSSIVGELFF. CDR3 nucleotide sequence: TGTGCCAGCAGTTCGTCCATAGTCGGGGAGCTGTTTTTT.

The chain is built from TRBV6-5 and TRBJ2-3, with 10 bases identical to TRBD2. J gave up 10 bases and V 8 bases, and 9 bases lay outside the gene matches. This CDR3 region has 13 residues. The V gene's germline CDR1 is MNHEY and CDR2 SVGAGI. The DNA for the CDR3 is TGTGCCAGCGGGGCTAGCGGGAGCCCGGCGCAGTATTTT. Translated, it gives CASGASGSPAQYF.

V and J are TRBV27 and TRBJ1-5; 7 bases line up with TRBD1. The junction had 9 bases not matched to a gene; V was cut back by 3 bases and J by 4 bases. The CDR3 is 16 amino acids. Germline V gene sequence: CDR1 MNHEY, CDR2 SMNVEV (reference sequence). The CDR3 sequence is CASSFGPGGLNQPQHF. The DNA for the CDR3 is TGTGCCAGCAGTTTCGGTCCAGGGGGGTTAAATCAGCCCCAGCATTTT.

V gene TRBV2 combines with J gene TRBJ2-3; tentative D call: TRBD2 (5 bases). Trimming stripped 2 bases from V and 1 base from J, with 16 bases between. CDR1 and CDR2 (germline): SNHLY, FYNNEI. The CDR3 runs 17 residues. Here the CDR3 DNA reads TGTGCCAGCAGTGAAACGAGGGTGGGAGAGGGCACAGATACGCAGTATTTT. It is translated as CASSETRVGEGTDTQYF.

This clone has more than one count but fewer than ten. The chain carries TRBV7-9 and TRBJ2-2; no firm D call. The CDR3 runs to 13 residues. Germline V gene data show CDR1 as SEHNR and CDR2 as FQNEAQ (reference sequence). The ends were cut back, 6 bases at V and 9 bases at J, with 14 bases in the middle. The CDR3 is CASSLPLARELFF. CDR3 bases: TGTGCCAGCAGTTTACCTTTGGCCAGGGAGCTGTTTTTT.

This clone was seen only a few times. The chain couples TRBV19 to TRBJ2-1; 12 nucleotides line up with TRBD2. V trimming: 1 base; J trimming: 0 bases; junction bases outside the gene matches: 4. The CDR3 loop spans 18 amino acids. The germline V gene has CDR1 LNHDA and CDR2 SQIVND (reference sequence). The CDR3 DNA is TGTGCCAGTAGTATAGCCGAGACTAGCGGGAGCTCCTACAATGAGCAGTTCTTC. It encodes CASSIAETSGSSYNEQFF.

The V gene is TRBV30, the J gene TRBJ1-1; D is ambiguous. V was clipped by 1 base and J by 2 bases, with 14 bases between them. This CDR3 spans 15 amino acids. Per the germline V gene, CDR1 is GTSNPN and CDR2 is SVGIG (reference sequence). CDR3 DNA sequence: TGTGCCTGGAGTGGGCCCGCCGAGGGTAACACTGAAGCTTTCTTT. Translated, it gives CAWSGPAEGNTEAFF.

The chain recombines TRBV28 with TRBJ1-1, with TRBD1 identical over 7 bases. The CDR3 loop spans 17 amino acids. J gave up 5 bases and V 3 bases, and 15 bases lay outside the gene matches. In germline, CDR1 is MDHEN, CDR2 SYDVKM. In nucleotides, the CDR3 is TGTGCCAGCAGTTTGGGACAGTGGACTACACAATATACTGAAGCTTTCTTT. This gives the protein CASSLGQWTTQYTEAFF.

This chain connects TRBV27 to TRBJ2-1; D might be TRBD2 (5 bases). The germline V and J ends were trimmed by 6 bases and 7 bases, with 13 bases remaining between them. This CDR3 spans 13 amino acids. Germline V lookup: CDR1 MNHEY, CDR2 SMNVEV (reference sequence). CDR3 nucleotide sequence: TGTGCCAGCAGCGACTACCCCAGGAATGAGCAGTTCTTC. This gives the protein CASSDYPRNEQFF.

The chain couples TRBV7-2 to TRBJ1-2, with 8 nucleotides matching TRBD1. The junction had 12 bases not matched to a gene; V was cut back by 4 bases and J by 8 bases. Germline V gene lookup returns CDR1 SGHTA and CDR2 FQGNSA. This CDR3 contains 15 residues. CDR3 residues: CASSSYQQGATGYTF. The CDR3 bases are TGTGCCAGCAGCTCCTATCAGCAGGGGGCTACGGGCTACACCTTC.

This chain joins TRBV10-1 and TRBJ2-5, with TRBD1 matching over 8 bases. V lost 0 bases, J lost 4 bases, and 4 bases stayed unmatched. The CDR3 has 15 amino acids. CDR1 WNHNN and CDR2 SYGVQD come from the germline V gene (reference sequence). In DNA form, the CDR3 reads TGCGCCAGCAGTGAGTCCAGGGGGCTGAGAGAGACCCAGTACTTC. It encodes CASSESRGLRETQYF.

The CDR3 reads CASSLFPDNEQFF. The DNA of the CDR3 is TGTGCCAGCTCACTTTTTCCGGACAATGAGCAGTTCTTC. This rearrangement joins TRBV18 to TRBJ2-1; D is uncertain. The germline gives CDR1 KGHSH, CDR2 LQKENI. Trimming cost V 4 bases and J 5 bases, with 9 bases left between them. The CDR3 contains 13 residues.

The chain couples TRBV7-2 to TRBJ2-2, with 8 nucleotides matching TRBD1. Germline assignment: CDR1 SGHTA and CDR2 FQGNSA. The V gene end was trimmed by 2 bases and the J gene end by 4 bases; junction bases not matched to a gene: 6. This CDR3 comprises 16 residues. CDR3: CASSLPRGLSTGELFF. CDR3 nucleotide sequence: TGTGCCAGCAGCTTACCCAGGGGGCTTAGCACCGGGGAGCTGTTTTTT.

This clone was detected a few times. The chain is built from TRBV6-5 and TRBJ2-7, with a weak D call TRBD2 (6 bases). Germline V gene data show CDR1 as MNHEY and CDR2 as SVGAGI. The CDR3 runs to 14 residues. V dropped 0 bases and J dropped 5 bases, with 11 bases sitting between them. The CDR3 spells CASSYSGGENEQYF. CDR3 nucleotide sequence: TGTGCCAGCAGTTACTCGGGAGGAGAAAACGAGCAGTACTTC.

The genes are TRBV10-3 and TRBJ2-3; 8 nucleotides line up with TRBD2. Looked up from germline, CDR1 is ENHRY and CDR2 is SYGVKD. This CDR3 spans 14 amino acids. V was pared by 4 bases and J by 4 bases, with 4 bases of the junction left unmatched. The CDR3 spells CAISAAGVADTQYF. In DNA form, the CDR3 reads TGTGCCATCAGTGCAGCGGGAGTTGCAGATACGCAGTATTTT.

The chain carries TRBV28 and TRBJ2-7, with 10 bases identical to TRBD2. The CDR3 extends over 15 amino acids. Germline trimming cut 6 bases from V and 0 bases from J; bases unmatched to any gene: 5. Germline V gives CDR1 MDHEN, CDR2 SYDVKM. CDR3 nucleotide sequence: TGTGCCAGCAGCCCGGCTAGCGGGAGCTCCTACGAGCAGTACTTC. Its translation is CASSPASGSSYEQYF.

The chain joins TRBV5-4 to TRBJ2-7; tentatively, D is TRBD1 (6 bases). Germline CDR1 and CDR2: SGHNT and YYREEE (reference sequence). The germline V and J ends were trimmed by 0 bases and 1 base, with 8 bases remaining between them. The CDR3 totals 14 residues. For the CDR3, the DNA is TGTGCCAGCAGCTTGGCAGGGGATTCCTACGAGCAGTACTTC. Protein sequence: CASSLAGDSYEQYF. The whole variable domain, remainder taken from reference TRBV5-4 and TRBJ2-7, is ETGVTQSPTHLIKTRGQQVTLRCSSQSGHNTVSWYQQALGQGPQFIFQYYREEENGRGNFPPRFSGLQFPNYSSELNVNALELDDSALYLCASSLAGDSYEQYFGPGTRLTVT.

This rearrangement joins TRBV29-1 to TRBJ2-7, with D possibly TRBD1 on 6 matching bases. Germline values: CDR1 SQVTM, CDR2 ANQGSEA. The CDR3 spans 14 residues. Trimming cost V 2 bases and J 0 bases, with 11 bases left between them. The CDR3 nucleotides are TGCAGCGTTGAACCGGGACACGGCTCCTACGAGCAGTACTTC. This encodes CSVEPGHGSYEQYF.

The J gene is TRBJ2-7, the V gene TRBV19; tentatively, D is TRBD2 (5 bases). Trimming pared 4 bases from V and 10 bases from J, leaving 17 bases between. Per the germline V gene, CDR1 is LNHDA and CDR2 is SQIVND (reference sequence). This CDR3 comprises 13 residues. The CDR3 region has the DNA TGTGCCAGTAGTAGAGGGTGGAGAGCCGGACAGTACTTC. It yields the protein CASSRGWRAGQYF.

The chain recombines TRBV9 with TRBJ2-5; 8 positions match TRBD2. From germline, CDR1 is SGDLS and CDR2 YYNGEE. V lost 1 base, J lost 4 bases, and 3 bases stayed unmatched. The CDR3 covers 14 residues. The CDR3 region is CASSVQAGAETQYF. The CDR3 bases are TGTGCCAGCAGCGTACAAGCGGGAGCAGAGACCCAGTACTTC. The full variable domain, in which reference TRBV9 and TRBJ2-5 provide the parts outside the CDR3, is DSGVTQTPKHLITATGQRVTLRCSPRSGDLSVYWYQQSLDQGLQFLIQYYNGEERAKGNILERFSAQQFPDLHSELNLSSLELGDSALYFCASSVQAGAETQYFGPGTRLLVL.

The chain uses TRBV5-1 and TRBJ2-7; 11 nucleotides align to TRBD2. CDR3 length: 14 residues. Germline-derived CDR1 and CDR2 are SGHRS and YFSETQ. Germline trimming cut 2 bases from V and 2 bases from J; bases unmatched to any gene: 0. The CDR3 nucleotides are TGCGCCAGCAGCTTACTAGCGGGGGCCTACGAGCAGTACTTC. This gives the protein CASSLLAGAYEQYF.

The J gene is TRBJ1-2, the V gene TRBV9, with TRBD1 as a possible D gene (5 bases). V lost 5 bases and J 7 bases, leaving 18 bases between the germline ends. This CDR3 spans 14 amino acids. Germline-derived CDR1 and CDR2 are SGDLS and YYNGEE. The CDR3 region has the DNA TGTGCCAGCAGACACACAGCAGGGAGGAGTGGCTACACCTTC. It encodes CASRHTAGRSGYTF.

Concerning this clone itself: Other DNA variants within this sample encode the same CDR3. The genes are TRBV27 and TRBJ1-1; possible D gene TRBD1, 6 bases. Trimming took 7 bases from V and 4 from J, leaving 19 bases between them. Germline V gene sequence: CDR1 MNHEY, CDR2 SMNVEV (reference sequence). The CDR3 loop spans 15 amino acids. Here the CDR3 reads CASIYAAGAVTEAFF. CDR3 coding DNA: TGTGCCAGCATTTACGCGGCAGGGGCGGTCACTGAAGCTTTCTTT.

V and J are TRBV5-1 and TRBJ1-1, with unresolved D. There are 13 residues in the CDR3. Germline assignment: CDR1 SGHRS and CDR2 YFSETQ. V gave up 7 bases and J gave up 1 base, with 11 bases separating them. Here the CDR3 reads CASQRDANTEAFF. The CDR3 DNA sequence: TGCGCCAGCCAGCGAGACGCGAACACTGAAGCTTTCTTT.

CDR3 sequence reads: CAWSTQGIQPQHF. CDR3 bases: TGTGCCTGGAGTACCCAGGGGATCCAGCCCCAGCATTTT. The J gene is TRBJ1-5, the V gene TRBV30, with D possibly TRBD1 on 6 matching bases. The CDR3 is 13 residues long. Trimming shortened V by 2 bases and J by 7 bases, and 12 bases separated the two germline ends. The germline V gene has CDR1 GTSNPN and CDR2 SVGIG (reference sequence). Filled out from reference TRBV30 and TRBJ1-5, the complete variable domain reads SQTIHQWPATLVQPVGSPLSLECTVEGTSNPNLYWYRQAAGRGLQLLFYSVGIGQISSEVPQNLSASRPQDRQFILSSKKLLLSDSGFYLCAWSTQGIQPQHFGDGTRLSIL.

The chain links TRBV6-1 to TRBJ1-5, with 9 nucleotides matching TRBD1. CDR1 MNHNS and CDR2 SASEGT come from the germline V gene. The CDR3 is made up of 14 amino acids. With 7 bases clipped from V and 4 bases from J, the junction kept 5 bases outside the gene matches. The CDR3 reads CASTGTGMNQPQHF. CDR3 in DNA: TGTGCCAGCACCGGGACAGGGATGAATCAGCCCCAGCATTTT.